These 32 T cell receptor beta chains share one sample of origin, sequenced in a study of early T cells in non-severe SARS-CoV-2 infection. Each CDR3 protein gets one entry after TCRdb re-called the 5' RACE reads with MiXCR. Of under 100,000 distinct CDR3 sequences in the sample, about 11% were seen once. Sequences were obtained from whole blood. The receptors stem from an adult who was a healthcare worker with PCR-confirmed SARS-CoV-2 infection or an uninfected control (not recorded which).

The rearrangement links TRBV20-1 to TRBJ2-5, with 15 bases identical to TRBD2. The CDR3 loop spans 16 amino acids. V lost 6 bases to trimming and J lost 5 bases; unmatched junction nucleotides: 10. Germline V gene lookup returns CDR1 DFQATT and CDR2 SNEGSKA (reference sequence). In DNA form, the CDR3 reads TGCAGTGCGGAAGGACTAGCGGGGGGGCCAAAGGAGACCCAGTACTTC. Its protein is CSAEGLAGGPKETQYF.

This clonotype was seen only a few times. The rearrangement uses TRBV4-1 and TRBJ1-1, with TRBD1 matching over 10 bases. V gave up 1 base and J gave up 4 bases; unmatched junction bases: 3. Germline-derived CDR1 and CDR2 are MGHRA and YSYEKL. This CDR3 contains 15 residues. CDR3 DNA: TGCGCCAGCAGCCAAGGAAGGGACAGGGGCACTGAAGCTTTCTTT. Amino acid sequence: CASSQGRDRGTEAFF.

This clonotype was counted only a few times. The chain couples TRBV7-2 to TRBJ2-1; D assignment may be TRBD1 or TRBD2 (5 bases each). CDR1 and CDR2 (germline): SGHTA, FQGNSA. The CDR3 is made up of 14 amino acids. Trimming removed 5 bases from V and 7 bases from J, with 15 bases in between. The CDR3 reads CASSVSGTANEQFF. CDR3 nucleotides: TGTGCCAGCAGCGTATCCGGGACCGCTAATGAGCAGTTCTTC.

This clonotype occurred a few times. The chain combines TRBV7-9 with TRBJ1-6; D is uncertain. Germline V lookup: CDR1 SEHNR, CDR2 FQNEAQ (reference sequence). V lost 6 bases to trimming and J lost 4 bases, with 10 bases between them. This CDR3 is built from 14 residues. The CDR3 loop is CASSLVPYNSPLHF. The DNA of the CDR3 is TGTGCCAGCAGTCTAGTGCCTTATAATTCACCCCTCCACTTT.

This chain links TRBV20-1 with TRBJ1-4, with D possibly matching TRBD1 (5 bases). Germline values: CDR1 DFQATT, CDR2 SNEGSKA (reference sequence). V was pared by 0 bases and J by 3 bases, with 8 bases between. The CDR3 has 14 amino acids. CDR3 in DNA: TGCAGTGCTAGAGAGGGGCTAGCTAATGAAAAACTGTTTTTT. Translated, it gives CSAREGLANEKLFF.

The rearrangement links TRBV6-5 to TRBJ1-2, with a possible D match to TRBD1 (6 bases). Germline V gene lookup returns CDR1 MNHEY and CDR2 SVGAGI. The length of the CDR3 is 15 residues. Trimming removed 7 bases from V and 7 bases from J, with 22 bases in between. CDR3 in amino acids: CASTDPGAGRLGYTF. The CDR3 bases are TGTGCCAGCACCGACCCGGGGGCAGGGCGGCTTGGCTACACCTTC.

This clonotype was seen more than once but under ten times. This chain links TRBV10-3 with TRBJ2-7, with 7 bases lining up with TRBD2. The CDR3 covers 15 residues. Germline CDR1 and CDR2: ENHRY and SYGVKD. The V and J ends lost 7 bases and 0 bases, in that order; junction bases with no gene match: 9. In DNA form, the CDR3 reads TGTGCCATCAATGACCCGACTAGCAGCTCCTACGAGCAGTACTTC. Translation: CAINDPTSSSYEQYF.

This clonotype was observed many times. The chain links TRBV20-1 to TRBJ2-1; 7 nucleotides match TRBD2. The CDR3 contains 15 residues. In germline, CDR1 is DFQATT, CDR2 SNEGSKA (reference sequence). Trimming at V came to 5 bases and at J to 5 bases, leaving 12 bases not matched to a gene. CDR3 sequence: CSAALYRTRNNEQFF. The DNA of the CDR3 is TGCAGTGCTGCCTTATACCGGACTAGAAACAATGAGCAGTTCTTC.

This clonotype has a count of ten or more. J is TRBJ2-7 and V is TRBV7-9, with D unresolved. CDR1 is SEHNR, CDR2 FQNEAQ, per germline (reference sequence). The V end was cut by 0 bases, the J end by 3 bases, with 12 bases between. This CDR3 has 15 amino acids. The CDR3 DNA follows: TGTGCCAGCAGCTTAGCCGATGGCCCCTACTACGAGCAGTACTTC. This codes for CASSLADGPYYEQYF.

The chain has TRBV7-8 and TRBJ1-2; D perhaps matches TRBD1 (5 bases). The germline V and J ends were trimmed by 5 bases and 0 bases, with 10 bases remaining between them. Per germline, CDR1 SGHVS and CDR2 FQNEAQ. This CDR3 contains 14 residues. CDR3 bases: TGTGCCAGCAGCCCGGACAACGCTAACTATGGCTACACCTTC. This translates into CASSPDNANYGYTF.

This clonotype was detected only a few times. The V and J genes are TRBV5-4 and TRBJ2-7; 7 nucleotides match TRBD2. CDR3 size: 14 residues. Germline V gene sequence: CDR1 SGHNT, CDR2 YYREEE (reference sequence). Germline trimming cut 4 bases from V and 0 bases from J; bases unmatched to any gene: 4. This CDR3 is CASSASGFSYEQYF. The CDR3 region has the DNA TGTGCCAGCAGCGCTAGCGGCTTCTCCTACGAGCAGTACTTC.

Many counts were recorded for this clonotype. The chain links TRBV3-1 to TRBJ2-1; D ambiguous. The CDR3 runs to 13 residues. Germline lookup yields CDR1 LGHDT and CDR2 YNNKEL (reference sequence). The V and J ends lost 0 bases and 4 bases respectively, with 4 bases between them. The CDR3 sequence is CASSQDGYNEQFF. Here the CDR3 DNA reads TGTGCCAGCAGCCAAGACGGGTACAATGAGCAGTTCTTC.

This sequence joins TRBV3-1 and TRBJ2-5; D possibly corresponds to TRBD1 (6 bases). Looked up from germline, CDR1 is LGHDT and CDR2 is YNNKEL (reference sequence). The CDR3 sequence is 12 residues long. V shed 5 bases and J shed 14 bases, with 18 bases lying between them. This chain's CDR3 is CASSLSGQRIYF. CDR3 coding DNA: TGTGCCAGCAGCTTATCTGGACAGCGGATCTACTTC.

This clonotype was counted ten times or more. CDR3 residues: CASSLQGKLDYGYTF. The CDR3 DNA reads TGTGCCAGCAGCCTACAGGGGAAGTTGGACTATGGCTACACCTTC. The chain has TRBV28 and TRBJ1-2, with 7 bases fitting TRBD1. V lost 6 bases, J lost 3 bases, and 10 bases stayed unmatched. The CDR3 loop spans 15 amino acids. CDR1 is MDHEN and CDR2 is SYDVKM in the germline V gene.

This clonotype was found many times. The V call is TRBV6-5, the J call TRBJ1-5; no firm D call. Germline V gene lookup returns CDR1 MNHEY and CDR2 SVGAGI. CDR3 length equals 15 residues. Trimming removed 2 bases from V and 7 bases from J, with 15 bases in between. CDR3 nucleotide sequence: TGTGCCAGCAGTTACGGCGCGGGAGGAGCGCAGCCCCAGCATTTT. It is translated as CASSYGAGGAQPQHF.

In DNA, the CDR3 is TGTGCCAGCAGTTACGCTCAGGCTGAGAGAGGAGCTTTCTTT. Translation gives CASSYAQAERGAFF. The rearrangement links TRBV6-5 to TRBJ1-1; D is uncertain. The V gene lost 2 bases and the J gene lost 10 bases, with 17 bases spanning the gap. The CDR3 loop spans 14 amino acids. CDR1 is MNHEY and CDR2 is SVGAGI in the germline V gene.

The V gene is TRBV7-3, the J gene TRBJ1-1; maybe TRBD1 (6 bases). The V gene lost 5 bases and the J gene lost 1 base, with 11 bases spanning the gap. The CDR3 contains 14 residues. The germline gives CDR1 SGHTA, CDR2 FQGTGA. The CDR3 reads CASSQGHQNTEAFF. CDR3 nucleotide sequence: TGTGCCAGCAGCCAGGGACACCAGAACACTGAAGCTTTCTTT.

V usage is TRBV18 and J usage is TRBJ2-3; a weak D match, TRBD2 (6 bases). Looked up from germline, CDR1 is KGHSH and CDR2 is LQKENI. The CDR3 consists of 14 residues. Deletions cut 2 bases from V and 3 bases from J, with 9 bases between. This CDR3 is CASSPTSPTDTQYF. Here the CDR3 DNA reads TGTGCCAGCTCACCAACTAGCCCGACAGATACGCAGTATTTT. The full variable domain, its missing parts supplied by reference TRBV18 and TRBJ2-3, is NAGVMQNPRHLVRRRGQEARLRCSPMKGHSHVYWYRQLPEEGLKFMVYLQKENIIDESGMPKERFSAEFPKEGPSILRIQQVVRGDSAAYFCASSPTSPTDTQYFGPGTRLTVL.

The chain joins TRBV28 to TRBJ1-1, with no clear D. CDR3 length equals 12 residues. The germline V gene has CDR1 MDHEN and CDR2 SYDVKM. The V and J ends lost 2 bases and 7 bases respectively, with 8 bases between them. The CDR3 here is CASSLPNGEAFF. The CDR3 DNA reads TGTGCCAGCAGTTTACCCAATGGTGAAGCTTTCTTT.

This clonotype was seen repeatedly, ten times or more. The chain carries TRBV2 and TRBJ1-2; D might be TRBD1 (6 bases). V dropped 6 bases and J dropped 0 bases, with 14 bases sitting between them. CDR1 is SNHLY and CDR2 is FYNNEI in the germline V gene. This CDR3 contains 15 residues. This chain's CDR3 is CASRAQQGANYGYTF. CDR3 bases: TGTGCCAGCAGAGCCCAACAGGGAGCTAACTATGGCTACACCTTC.

V gene TRBV3-1 combines with J gene TRBJ2-2; the D gene could be TRBD1 or TRBD2 (5 bases each). Trimming pared 5 bases from V and 2 bases from J, leaving 18 bases between. CDR3 length: 17 residues. Germline values: CDR1 LGHDT, CDR2 YNNKEL (reference sequence). CDR3: CASSARGVAANTGELFF. The DNA for the CDR3 is TGTGCCAGCAGCGCCCGAGGGGTGGCAGCTAACACCGGGGAGCTGTTTTTT.

This clonotype has at least ten counts. The chain employs TRBV6-6 and TRBJ1-6; 9 positions agree with TRBD1. Germline V lookup: CDR1 MNHNY, CDR2 SVGAGI (reference sequence). The CDR3 contains 14 residues. V lost 6 bases and J lost 7; bases outside the gene matches: 4. The CDR3 DNA reads TGTGCCAGCAGAAGGGGACAGGGAAATTCACCCCTCCACTTT. It yields the protein CASRRGQGNSPLHF.

The chain employs TRBV5-1 and TRBJ2-4; no clear D. With 0 bases removed from V and 0 bases from J, the gap between germline ends came to 10 bases. The CDR3 spans 16 residues. CDR1 and CDR2 from the germline V gene are SGHRS and YFSETQ. CDR3 nucleotide sequence: TGCGCCAGCAGCTTGGGAGCCTTAATAGCCAAAAACATTCAGTACTTC. Protein product: CASSLGALIAKNIQYF.

This clonotype was found a few times. The rearrangement joins TRBV5-4 to TRBJ2-7; a possible D gene is TRBD2 (6 bases). The CDR3 runs to 15 residues. The germline V gene encodes CDR1 SGHNT and CDR2 YYREEE (reference sequence). V lost 4 bases to trimming and J lost 0 bases, with 14 bases between them. The CDR3 reads CASSTPGGPSYEQYF. In nucleotides, the CDR3 is TGTGCCAGCAGCACCCCTGGAGGGCCCTCCTACGAGCAGTACTTC.

The V gene is TRBV29-1, the J gene TRBJ2-1; the match to TRBD2 covers 9 bases. This CDR3 is built from 15 residues. Germline V gene sequence: CDR1 SQVTM, CDR2 ANQGSEA. V was pared by 2 bases and J by 4 bases, with 6 bases of the junction left unmatched. The CDR3 bases are TGCAGCGTTGAACCAGCGGGAGGAAGATACAATGAGCAGTTCTTC. This translates into CSVEPAGGRYNEQFF.

Only a few counts were recorded for this clonotype. V gene TRBV7-3 combines with J gene TRBJ1-1; 10 nucleotides match TRBD1. CDR3 length: 15 residues. CDR1 and CDR2 from the germline V gene are SGHTA and FQGTGA. Trimming took 4 bases from V and 4 from J; bases not matched to a gene: 6. The CDR3 loop is CASSSTGTGVTEAFF. The DNA for the CDR3 is TGTGCCAGCAGCTCAACCGGGACAGGGGTCACTGAAGCTTTCTTT.

The chain has TRBV27 and TRBJ2-2, with D maybe TRBD2 (6 bases). Trimming removed 1 base at V and 1 base at J, with 16 bases between. The CDR3 runs to 18 residues. The germline CDR1 and CDR2 sequences are MNHEY and SMNVEV (reference sequence). The CDR3 is CASSLLVRRERNTGELFF. The CDR3 region has the DNA TGTGCCAGCAGTTTATTAGTCCGGAGGGAACGGAACACCGGGGAGCTGTTTTTT.

This clonotype was observed a single time. This may be a read error, as it is one base from a much larger clone. The genes are TRBV2 and TRBJ2-5, with D possibly being TRBD1 or TRBD2 (5 bases each). This CDR3 spans 14 amino acids. Germline V gene sequence: CDR1 SNHLY, CDR2 FYNNEI. CDR3 protein: CVSITGTLRETQYF. The CDR3 DNA reads as TGTGTCAGCATTACCGGGACCTTAAGGGAGACCCAGTACTTC.

This clonotype appeared many times. The chain employs TRBV5-4 and TRBJ1-1; D unresolved. Per the germline V gene, CDR1 is SGHNT and CDR2 is YYREEE (reference sequence). The V end lost 3 bases, the J end lost 1 base, and 13 bases lay between the germline ends. The CDR3 length is 15 residues. As DNA, the CDR3 is TGTGCCAGCAGCTCAGGTGCCCTAACGAACACTGAAGCTTTCTTT. This sequence encodes CASSSGALTNTEAFF.

This clonotype was observed a few times. The rearrangement links TRBV7-9 to TRBJ1-1; TRBD1 is a possible D gene (5 bases). This CDR3 has 14 amino acids. CDR1 and CDR2 (germline): SEHNR, FQNEAQ (reference sequence). Trimming took 2 bases from V and 1 from J, leaving 8 bases between them. CDR3 amino acids: CASSLKQENTEAFF. CDR3 DNA sequence: TGTGCCAGCAGCTTAAAACAGGAGAACACTGAAGCTTTCTTT.

This clonotype was counted at least ten times. This chain uses TRBV4-1 with TRBJ2-5; TRBD1 matches 8 bases. The CDR3 length is 16 residues. Germline V gene sequence: CDR1 MGHRA, CDR2 YSYEKL. Trimming removed 1 base from V and 4 bases from J; junction bases left unmatched: 8. Here the CDR3 DNA reads TGCGCCAGCAGCCAAGCCAGGGGGACAGGAAGAGAGACCCAGTACTTC. Encoded protein: CASSQARGTGRETQYF.

This clonotype came up a few times. J is TRBJ1-1 and V is TRBV12-3 or TRBV12-4; tentative D call: TRBD1 (5 bases). The length of the CDR3 is 16 residues. V lost 5 bases, J lost 0 bases, and 16 bases lay in between. This CDR3 reads CASSQLTAVMNTEAFF. CDR3 sequence (DNA): TGTGCCAGCAGTCAATTGACAGCCGTTATGAACACTGAAGCTTTCTTT.